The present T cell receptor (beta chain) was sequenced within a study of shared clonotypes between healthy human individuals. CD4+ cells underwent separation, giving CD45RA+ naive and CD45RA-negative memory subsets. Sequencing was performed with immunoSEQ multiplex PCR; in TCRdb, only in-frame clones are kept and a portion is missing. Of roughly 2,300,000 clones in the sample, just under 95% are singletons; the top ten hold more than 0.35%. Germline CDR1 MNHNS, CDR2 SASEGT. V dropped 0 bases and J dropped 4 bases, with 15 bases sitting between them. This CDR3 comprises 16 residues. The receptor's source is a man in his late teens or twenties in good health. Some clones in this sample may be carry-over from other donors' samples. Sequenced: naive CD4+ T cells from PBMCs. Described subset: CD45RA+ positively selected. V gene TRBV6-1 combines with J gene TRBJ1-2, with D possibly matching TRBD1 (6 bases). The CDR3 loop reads CASSEARGRGVYGYTF. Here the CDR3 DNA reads TGTGCCAGCAGTGAAGCTCGCGGCAGGGGTGTCTATGGCTACACCTTC.